Presented here are 9 T cell receptor beta chains from one specimen sequenced in a study of blood T cell repertoires in COVID-19 (dated by TCRdb to between 2020 and 2021). Libraries came from the immunoSEQ multiplex PCR assay. Held by TCRdb, this immuneACCESS table contains in-frame sequences only and omits some clones. Under half of the omission traces to an unresolved V gene where checked; the cause of the rest is unknown. The sample records under 120,000 clones, approximately 84% of which are singletons. Together, the top ten hold 2.1% of the sample. Sample: peripheral blood. All receptors come from a human donor in a cohort sampled during active COVID-19.

The rearrangement joins TRBV7-9 to TRBJ2-5; 10 bases match TRBD1. The germline gives CDR1 SEHNR, CDR2 FQNEAQ (reference sequence). The CDR3 has 16 residues. J gave up 4 bases and V 1 base, and 6 bases lay outside the gene matches. Here the CDR3 DNA reads TGTGCCAGCAGCTTAGGGGACAGGGGAACGATAGAGACCCAGTACTTC. This sequence encodes CASSLGDRGTIETQYF.

This chain joins TRBV7-9 and TRBJ2-5, with D possibly matching TRBD1 (5 bases). Trimming cost V 0 bases and J 5 bases, with 13 bases left between them. CDR3 length: 15 residues. Germline CDR1 reads SEHNR; CDR2 reads FQNEAQ (reference sequence). This chain's CDR3 is CASSLASGARETQYF. The DNA of the CDR3 is TGTGCCAGCAGCTTAGCGTCTGGGGCGCGGGAGACCCAGTACTTC.

The chain uses TRBV28 and TRBJ2-7; 10 bases are shared with TRBD1. Unmatched junction bases numbered 15, after V lost 6 bases and J lost 1 base. There are 18 residues in the CDR3. CDR1 and CDR2 from the germline V gene are MDHEN and SYDVKM. For the CDR3, the DNA is TGTGCCAGCAGCCCGGGACAGGGGTCCCTCCAAAAATCCTACGAGCAGTACTTC. Translated, it gives CASSPGQGSLQKSYEQYF.

V is TRBV5-1 and J is TRBJ2-7, with 9 bases fitting TRBD2. J was trimmed by 5 bases and V by 8 bases; bases with no gene match: 8. This CDR3 region has 13 residues. The germline CDR1 and CDR2 sequences are SGHRS and YFSETQ. CDR3: CASNSGSVHEQYF. The CDR3 DNA reads as TGCGCCAGTAATAGCGGGAGTGTCCACGAGCAGTACTTC.

This rearrangement joins TRBV5-1 to TRBJ1-4, with TRBD1 matching over 7 bases. Germline V gene data show CDR1 as SGHRS and CDR2 as YFSETQ. The V gene end was trimmed by 5 bases and the J gene end by 8 bases; junction bases not matched to a gene: 9. This CDR3 comprises 14 residues. In DNA form, the CDR3 reads TGCGCCAGCAGTTCAACAGGGGCGACAGAAAAACTGTTTTTT. Its protein is CASSSTGATEKLFF.

The chain combines TRBV5-4 with TRBJ1-6; 8 nucleotides align to TRBD1. The CDR3 contains 17 residues. Germline trimming cut 4 bases from V and 0 bases from J; bases unmatched to any gene: 6. Germline V lookup: CDR1 SGHNT, CDR2 YYREEE (reference sequence). This CDR3 reads CASSGQTGGSYNSPLHF. Here the CDR3 DNA reads TGTGCCAGCAGCGGCCAAACAGGGGGCTCCTATAATTCACCCCTCCACTTT.

The chain combines TRBV7-8 with TRBJ2-3, with 8 bases matching TRBD2. The germline V gene has CDR1 SGHVS and CDR2 FQNEAQ. With 1 base clipped from V and 6 bases from J, the junction kept 3 bases outside the gene matches. This CDR3 has 14 amino acids. CDR3 sequence: CASSLGGGGDTQYF. For the CDR3, the DNA is TGTGCCAGCAGCTTAGGAGGCGGGGGGGATACGCAGTATTTT.

V usage is TRBV2 and J usage is TRBJ2-3, with TRBD1 as a possible D gene (5 bases). V shed 7 bases and J shed 2 bases, with 13 bases lying between them. Germline V lookup: CDR1 SNHLY, CDR2 FYNNEI. The CDR3 is 14 amino acids. CDR3 region: CASIRQIPTDTQYF. The CDR3, as DNA: TGTGCCAGCATCCGACAGATACCCACAGATACGCAGTATTTT.

The J gene is TRBJ2-7, the V gene TRBV27; tentative D call: TRBD2 (6 bases). The CDR3 is made up of 15 amino acids. V was pared by 0 bases and J by 0 bases, with 9 bases between. Germline V gene lookup returns CDR1 MNHEY and CDR2 SMNVEV (reference sequence). Here the CDR3 reads CASSLSGTDSYEQYF. CDR3 coding DNA: TGTGCCAGCAGTTTATCGGGGACTGACTCCTACGAGCAGTACTTC.